The 16 T cell receptor beta chains in this list originate from one sample, sequenced in a study of vaccination and CD4 T cells after COVID-19. For these TCRs, the target antigens are not known. Regarding treatment: approximately 9-day PBMC culture with coronavirus spike peptide pools or control peptides (ViraFEST assay). Researchers used the Oncomine TCR Beta short-read assay to sequence DNA from cultured CD4+ T cells. TCRdb reanalysed the PCR reads using MiXCR and keeps one entry per CDR3 protein. The sample shows 15,000 to 20,000 distinct CDR3 sequences, 43% of them seen only once. This specimen was CD4+ T cells from blood, cultured in vitro, taken after SARS-CoV-2 vaccination. The origin of the receptors is a human donor who had recovered from COVID-19.

The V gene is TRBV28, the J gene TRBJ2-5, with 9 nucleotides matching TRBD2. Germline CDR1 is MDHEN and CDR2 is SYDVKM. CDR3 length: 17 residues. V lost 3 bases to trimming and J lost 5 bases; unmatched junction nucleotides: 13. CDR3 coding DNA: TGTGCCAGCAGTTTCTCGGTAGCGGGAGCGGGCCGTGAGACCCAGTACTTC. It is translated as CASSFSVAGAGRETQYF.

V gene TRBV5-4 combines with J gene TRBJ1-1; no clear D gene. Germline V lookup: CDR1 SGHNT, CDR2 YYREEE (reference sequence). The V gene lost 4 bases and the J gene lost 4 bases, with 8 bases spanning the gap. There are 12 residues in the CDR3. CDR3 in amino acids: CASSGRSTEAFF. The CDR3 nucleotides are TGTGCCAGCAGCGGCAGGAGCACTGAAGCTTTCTTT. Together with reference TRBV5-4 and TRBJ1-1, the CDR3 gives the full variable domain: ETGVTQSPTHLIKTRGQQVTLRCSSQSGHNTVSWYQQALGQGPQFIFQYYREEENGRGNFPPRFSGLQFPNYSSELNVNALELDDSALYLCASSGRSTEAFFGQGTRLTVV.

The J gene is TRBJ2-5, the V gene TRBV11-3; 7 bases fit TRBD1. The CDR3 sequence is 15 residues long. Trimming removed 5 bases from V and 0 bases from J; junction bases left unmatched: 6. CDR1 and CDR2 (germline): SGHNT, YENEEA. The CDR3 here is CASSQGGPYQETQYF. The CDR3, as DNA: TGTGCCAGCAGCCAAGGGGGCCCGTACCAAGAGACCCAGTACTTC.

The chain couples TRBV9 to TRBJ1-1; D ambiguous. This CDR3 contains 16 residues. The germline V and J ends were trimmed by 4 bases and 1 base, with 17 bases remaining between them. Germline V CDR1 and CDR2: SGDLS, YYNGEE. CDR3 amino acids: CASSPTAKSENTEAFF. The DNA of the CDR3 is TGTGCCAGCAGCCCCACGGCAAAATCAGAGAACACTGAAGCTTTCTTT.

This clonotype appeared once. V is TRBV28 and J is TRBJ1-4; 9 bases map to TRBD1. Germline CDR1 is MDHEN and CDR2 is SYDVKM. The CDR3 spans 14 residues. V lost 6 bases to trimming and J lost 3 bases; unmatched junction nucleotides: 2. CDR3 DNA: TGTGCCAGCAGCCGACAGGGGGCTAATGAAAAACTGTTTTTT. This encodes CASSRQGANEKLFF.

The chain links TRBV30 to TRBJ1-2, with TRBD1 as a possible D gene (6 bases). The CDR3 extends over 12 amino acids. The V gene's germline CDR1 is GTSNPN and CDR2 SVGIG (reference sequence). Trimming cost V 5 bases and J 8 bases, with 15 bases left between them. The CDR3 loop reads CAWVQGSKGYTF. The CDR3 DNA sequence: TGTGCCTGGGTACAGGGTTCGAAGGGCTACACCTTC.

The rearrangement uses TRBV19 and TRBJ1-5; weak D call: TRBD1 (6 bases). V lost 2 bases, J lost 6 bases, and 11 bases lay in between. The CDR3 totals 14 residues. The germline gives CDR1 LNHDA, CDR2 SQIVND (reference sequence). CDR3 bases: TGTGCCAGTAGTATACCAGGGGCGGGTCAGCCCCAGCATTTT. Translating gives CASSIPGAGQPQHF.

This rearrangement joins TRBV5-4 to TRBJ2-3, with TRBD1 as a possible D gene (6 bases). The germline gives CDR1 SGHNT, CDR2 YYREEE (reference sequence). V lost 2 bases and J lost 3, with 10 bases in between. The CDR3 is 14 amino acids. CDR3 nucleotide sequence: TGTGCCAGCAGCTTTTTCGGGACAACAGATACGCAGTATTTT. Amino acids: CASSFFGTTDTQYF.

This clonotype occurred a few times. V gene TRBV20-1 combines with J gene TRBJ2-5; unclear D gene. Trimming left V 3 bases short and J 5 bases short, with 19 bases between. Germline V gene sequence: CDR1 DFQATT, CDR2 SNEGSKA (reference sequence). The CDR3 has 15 residues. The CDR3 reads CSARFDLVSSETQYF. The CDR3 region has the DNA TGCAGTGCTAGGTTTGATCTTGTGTCGTCGGAGACCCAGTACTTC.

The rearrangement links TRBV7-3 to TRBJ2-3; D is undetermined. The V gene's germline CDR1 is SGHTA and CDR2 FQGTGA. This CDR3 spans 13 amino acids. V gave up 2 bases and J gave up 4 bases, with 7 bases separating them. The CDR3 is CASSLPGSDTQYF. In nucleotides, the CDR3 is TGTGCCAGCAGCTTACCGGGTTCAGATACGCAGTATTTT.

This chain uses TRBV7-2 with TRBJ2-7; possible D gene TRBD1, 6 bases. The germline gives CDR1 SGHTA, CDR2 FQGNSA. The CDR3 runs to 14 residues. Trimming shortened V by 1 base and J by 1 base, and 8 bases separated the two germline ends. The CDR3 region is CASSLVQGSYEQYF. DNA of the CDR3: TGTGCCAGCAGCTTAGTACAGGGATCCTACGAGCAGTACTTC.

The chain employs TRBV5-8 and TRBJ1-5, with 9 nucleotides matching TRBD1. The junction had 7 bases not matched to a gene; V was cut back by 4 bases and J by 2 bases. The CDR3 sequence is 16 residues long. Germline CDR1 SGHTS, CDR2 YDEGEE. CDR3 amino acids: CASSGETGGGNQPQHF. CDR3 bases: TGTGCCAGCAGCGGCGAGACAGGGGGTGGCAATCAGCCCCAGCATTTT.

This clonotype was seen more than once but under ten times. The J gene is TRBJ1-2, the V gene TRBV28; D is perhaps TRBD1 (5 bases). The germline gives CDR1 MDHEN, CDR2 SYDVKM. This CDR3 spans 12 amino acids. Trimming pared 8 bases from V and 8 bases from J, leaving 15 bases between. The CDR3 nucleotides are TGTGCCAGCGTGTTGCAGGGATACGGCTACACCTTC. Translating gives CASVLQGYGYTF.

The chain uses TRBV7-2 and TRBJ1-2, with TRBD1 matching 7 bases. The germline gives CDR1 SGHTA, CDR2 FQGNSA. V lost 1 base and J lost 3; bases outside the gene matches: 2. CDR3 length equals 14 residues. CDR3 sequence (DNA): TGTGCCAGCAGCTTAGAGGGACAGTACTATGGCTACACCTTC. Protein: CASSLEGQYYGYTF.

This clonotype was observed a handful of times. This chain links TRBV2 with TRBJ1-2; the D is unclear. CDR1 and CDR2 (germline): SNHLY, FYNNEI. Trimming pared 4 bases from V and 4 bases from J, leaving 10 bases between. The CDR3 runs to 13 residues. CDR3 sequence: CASSGGGGYGYTF. The CDR3 DNA reads TGTGCCAGCAGTGGGGGAGGTGGCTATGGCTACACCTTC.

This clonotype has a handful of counts. In nucleotides, the CDR3 is TGTGCCAGCAGCCTGTCAGGGGTTTACGAGACTGAAGCTTTCTTT. It yields the protein CASSLSGVYETEAFF. J is TRBJ1-1 and V is TRBV7-2, with TRBD1 as a possible D gene (6 bases). The V end lost 5 bases, the J end lost 5 bases, and 18 bases lay between the germline ends. The germline V gene encodes CDR1 SGHTA and CDR2 FQGNSA. CDR3 length: 15 residues.